The 10 T cell receptor beta chains presented below share a single source sample, sequenced in a study of CD8+ T cells in alopecia areata listed by TCRdb under 2018. Library prep was done by the immunoSEQ multiplex PCR assay. RNA was extracted from all samples and reverse transcribed into cDNA, which served as template for TCR sequencing. The source is immuneACCESS, and TCRdb retained only in-frame sequences with V and J called. Part of the clones is not carried over; for the studies checked, unresolved V genes explain less than half of this, and the remainder is unexplained. A total of some 130,000 clones appear in this sample, around 49% of them only once. Of the sample, under 20% is held by the ten largest clones. Reading the label with the study, this specimen's time point is: baseline before oral tofacitinib. Specimen: CD8+ T cells sorted from blood, collected at week 0. These receptors all come from a human donor with alopecia areata.

The chain recombines TRBV11-2 with TRBJ2-6; 10 nucleotides align to TRBD1. This CDR3 has 18 residues. CDR1 and CDR2 from the germline V gene are SGHAT and FQNNGV. V dropped 1 base and J dropped 3; count of bases not matched to a gene: 6. The CDR3 loop is CASSLATGGEDGANVLTF. The CDR3 nucleotides read TGTGCCAGCAGCTTAGCGACAGGGGGCGAGGATGGGGCCAACGTCCTGACTTTC. Together with reference TRBV11-2 and TRBJ2-6, the CDR3 gives the full variable domain: EAGVAQSPRYKIIEKRQSVAFWCNPISGHATLYWYQQILGQGPKLLIQFQNNGVVDDSQLPKDRFSAERLKGVDSTLKIQPAKLEDSAVYLCASSLATGGEDGANVLTFGAGSRLTVL.

The chain combines TRBV5-1 with TRBJ2-1; D perhaps matches TRBD2 (6 bases). The CDR3 totals 15 residues. The V and J ends lost 3 bases and 2 bases respectively, with 12 bases between them. Germline V lookup: CDR1 SGHRS, CDR2 YFSETQ. DNA of the CDR3: TGCGCCAGCAGCTCGGGACTGGGAGCCTACAATGAGCAGTTCTTC. Its translation: CASSSGLGAYNEQFF.

This clone was seen more than once but under ten times. The rearrangement links TRBV7-6 to TRBJ2-5, with TRBD1 matching 9 bases. Trimming took 8 bases from V and 3 from J; bases not matched to a gene: 10. This CDR3 contains 15 residues. In germline, CDR1 is SGHVS, CDR2 FNYEAQ. The CDR3 region is CASRRQGVEEETQYF. The CDR3 DNA is TGTGCCAGCCGGAGACAGGGGGTCGAAGAAGAGACCCAGTACTTC.

V gene TRBV6-6 combines with J gene TRBJ2-1; 9 nucleotides align to TRBD2. The length of the CDR3 is 16 residues. CDR1 and CDR2 from the germline V gene are MNHNY and SVGAGI (reference sequence). V was clipped by 0 bases and J by 8 bases; unmatched bases: 8. This chain's CDR3 is CASSYSGGGAVDEQFF. In DNA, the CDR3 is TGTGCCAGCAGTTACTCGGGCGGGGGGGCAGTCGATGAGCAGTTCTTC.

This rearrangement joins TRBV5-6 to TRBJ2-7; D possibly corresponds to TRBD2 (5 bases). V was shortened by 4 bases and J by 2 bases, with 19 bases between the two germline ends. This CDR3 region has 16 residues. Germline V gives CDR1 SGHDT, CDR2 YYEEEE. In DNA, the CDR3 is TGTGCCAGCAGCCACTTGTTAGGTTTCGGGACCTACGAGCAGTACTTC. The encoded protein is CASSHLLGFGTYEQYF.

The chain recombines TRBV4-3 with TRBJ2-6, with 9 bases that match TRBD1. Germline V gene lookup returns CDR1 LGHNA and CDR2 YSLEER. The V and J ends lost 0 bases and 0 bases, in that order; junction bases with no gene match: 6. The CDR3 is 19 residues long. The DNA of the CDR3 is TGCGCCAGCAGCCAAGATCCCGGACAGGGGATCTCTGGGGCCAACGTCCTGACTTTC. This translates into CASSQDPGQGISGANVLTF.

V gene TRBV9 combines with J gene TRBJ2-3; TRBD1 matches at 7 bases. V lost 4 bases and J lost 1; bases outside the gene matches: 9. The CDR3 consists of 16 residues. The germline gives CDR1 SGDLS, CDR2 YYNGEE. Here the CDR3 reads CASSLRTGERTDTQYF. CDR3 DNA sequence: TGTGCCAGCAGCCTCCGGACAGGCGAACGCACAGATACGCAGTATTTT.

There are a few counts of this clone. The V call is TRBV5-4, the J call TRBJ2-1, with a tentative D call TRBD2 (5 bases). The CDR3 spans 11 residues. V was shortened by 6 bases and J by 10 bases, with 11 bases between the two germline ends. The germline V gene has CDR1 SGHNT and CDR2 YYREEE (reference sequence). The DNA of the CDR3 is TGTGCCAGCACCCTGGGGAGCGAGCAGTTCTTC. Translating it yields CASTLGSEQFF.

This clone was picked up a small number of times. This rearrangement joins TRBV6-6 to TRBJ1-1; D ambiguous. There are 13 residues in the CDR3. Germline V gene lookup returns CDR1 MNHNY and CDR2 SVGAGI (reference sequence). Trimming took off 4 bases at V and 0 bases at J, with 6 bases between the two ends. CDR3 region: CASSSQMNTEAFF. CDR3 DNA sequence: TGTGCCAGCAGTTCACAGATGAACACTGAAGCTTTCTTT.

The sample holds a few counts of this clone. CDR3 nucleotides: TGTGCCATCCCGGGACAGGGGTCCGATCAGCCCCAGCATTTT. Translating gives CAIPGQGSDQPQHF. The chain is built from TRBV10-3 and TRBJ1-5; 10 bases match TRBD1. This CDR3 has 14 residues. Unmatched junction bases numbered 6, after V lost 8 bases and J lost 5 bases. Germline assignment: CDR1 ENHRY and CDR2 SYGVKD.